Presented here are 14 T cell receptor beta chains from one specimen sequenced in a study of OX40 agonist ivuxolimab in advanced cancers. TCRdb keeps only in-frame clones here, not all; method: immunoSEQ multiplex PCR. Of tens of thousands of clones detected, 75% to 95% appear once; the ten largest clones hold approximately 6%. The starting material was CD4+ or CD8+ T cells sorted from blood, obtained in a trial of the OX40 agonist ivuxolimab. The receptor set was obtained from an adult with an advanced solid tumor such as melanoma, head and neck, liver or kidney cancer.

DNA of the CDR3: TGCAGCGTTTTTGCTCAGGGGCTTAACACCGGGGAGCTGTTTTTT. Its protein is CSVFAQGLNTGELFF. The V call is TRBV29-1, the J call TRBJ2-2, with D tentatively TRBD1 (6 bases). From germline, CDR1 is SQVTM and CDR2 ANQGSEA. The CDR3 spans 15 residues. With 5 bases removed from V and 2 bases from J, the gap between germline ends came to 15 bases.

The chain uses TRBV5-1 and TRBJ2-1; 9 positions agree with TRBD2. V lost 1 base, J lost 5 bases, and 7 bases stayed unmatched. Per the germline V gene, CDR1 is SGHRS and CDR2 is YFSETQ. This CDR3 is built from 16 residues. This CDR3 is CASSLSLAGQNNEQFF. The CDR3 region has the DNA TGCGCCAGCAGCTTGTCCCTAGCGGGACAGAACAATGAGCAGTTCTTC.

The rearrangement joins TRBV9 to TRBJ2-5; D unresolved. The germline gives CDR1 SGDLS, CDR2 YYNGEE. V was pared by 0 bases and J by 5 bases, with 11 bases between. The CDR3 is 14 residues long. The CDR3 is CASSVGELGETQYF. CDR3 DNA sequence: TGTGCCAGCAGCGTAGGCGAGCTCGGGGAGACCCAGTACTTC.

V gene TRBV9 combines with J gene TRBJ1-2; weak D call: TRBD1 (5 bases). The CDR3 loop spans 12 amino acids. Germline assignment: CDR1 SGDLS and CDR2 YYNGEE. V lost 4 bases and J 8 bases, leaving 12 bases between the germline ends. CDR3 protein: CASSFAGGGYTF. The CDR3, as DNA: TGTGCCAGCAGCTTTGCGGGGGGAGGCTACACCTTC. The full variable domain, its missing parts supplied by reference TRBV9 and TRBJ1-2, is DSGVTQTPKHLITATGQRVTLRCSPRSGDLSVYWYQQSLDQGLQFLIQYYNGEERAKGNILERFSAQQFPDLHSELNLSSLELGDSALYFCASSFAGGGYTFGSGTRLTVV.

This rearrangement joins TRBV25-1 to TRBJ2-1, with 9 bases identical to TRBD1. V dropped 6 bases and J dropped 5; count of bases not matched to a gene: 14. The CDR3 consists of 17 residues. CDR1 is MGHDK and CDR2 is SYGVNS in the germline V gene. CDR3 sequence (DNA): TGTGCCAGCAGAGAACACGGACAGGGGCTCGGGAACAATGAGCAGTTCTTC. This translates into CASREHGQGLGNNEQFF.

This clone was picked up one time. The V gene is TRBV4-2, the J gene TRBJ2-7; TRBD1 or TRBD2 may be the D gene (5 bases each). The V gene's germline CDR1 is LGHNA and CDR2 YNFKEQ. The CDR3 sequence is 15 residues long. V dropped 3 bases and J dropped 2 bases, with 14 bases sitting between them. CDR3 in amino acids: CASSQGVGATYEQYF. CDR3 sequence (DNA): TGTGCCAGCAGCCAGGGGGTCGGCGCCACCTACGAGCAGTACTTC.

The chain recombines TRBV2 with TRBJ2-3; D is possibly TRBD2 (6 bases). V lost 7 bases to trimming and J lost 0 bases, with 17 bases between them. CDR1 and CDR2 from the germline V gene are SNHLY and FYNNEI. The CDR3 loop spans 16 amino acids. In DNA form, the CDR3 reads TGTGCCAGCATCATAACGGGAGTGGCTAGCACAGATACGCAGTATTTT. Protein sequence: CASIITGVASTDTQYF.

CDR3 region: CASTGVSYEQYF. The DNA of the CDR3 is TGTGCCAGCACAGGAGTCTCCTACGAGCAGTACTTC. V and J are TRBV2 and TRBJ2-7; no clear D gene. Germline V gives CDR1 SNHLY, CDR2 FYNNEI. CDR3 length equals 12 residues. Trimming took 7 bases from V and 0 from J, leaving 7 bases between them.

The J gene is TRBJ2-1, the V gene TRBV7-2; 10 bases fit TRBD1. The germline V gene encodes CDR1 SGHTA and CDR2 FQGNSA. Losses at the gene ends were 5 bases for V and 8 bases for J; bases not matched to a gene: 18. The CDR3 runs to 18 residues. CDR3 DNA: TGTGCCAGCAGCCCGATATATAGGGGACAGGGGATGATCGATGAGCAGTTCTTC. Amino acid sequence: CASSPIYRGQGMIDEQFF.

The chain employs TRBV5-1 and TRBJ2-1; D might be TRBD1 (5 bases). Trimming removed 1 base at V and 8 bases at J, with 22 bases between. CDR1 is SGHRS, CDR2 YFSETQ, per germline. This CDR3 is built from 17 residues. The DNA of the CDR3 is TGCGCCAGCAGCTTGAAAGGGGTCTCGCCCCCAATTGATGAGCAGTTCTTC. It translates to CASSLKGVSPPIDEQFF.

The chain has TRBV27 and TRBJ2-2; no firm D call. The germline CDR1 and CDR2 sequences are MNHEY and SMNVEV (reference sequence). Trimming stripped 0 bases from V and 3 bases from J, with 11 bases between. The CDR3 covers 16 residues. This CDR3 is CASSLSGRIYTGELFF. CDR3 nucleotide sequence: TGTGCCAGCAGTTTATCTGGGCGGATTTACACCGGGGAGCTGTTTTTT.

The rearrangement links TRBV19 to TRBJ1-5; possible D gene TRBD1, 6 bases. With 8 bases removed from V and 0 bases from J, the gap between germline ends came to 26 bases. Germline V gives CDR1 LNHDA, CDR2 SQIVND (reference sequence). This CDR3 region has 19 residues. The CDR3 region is CASLPPPDRPPYSNQPQHF. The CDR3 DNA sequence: TGTGCCAGTTTACCCCCGCCCGACAGGCCGCCTTATAGCAATCAGCCCCAGCATTTT.

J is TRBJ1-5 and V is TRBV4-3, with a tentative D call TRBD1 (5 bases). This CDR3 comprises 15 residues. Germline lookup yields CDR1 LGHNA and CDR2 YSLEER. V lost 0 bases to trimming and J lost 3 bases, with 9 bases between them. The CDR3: CASSQDRGLNQPQHF. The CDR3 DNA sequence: TGCGCCAGCAGCCAAGATAGGGGACTCAATCAGCCCCAGCATTTT.

CDR3 nucleotides: TGCAGCGTTGAAGGAGGTGATACCTACGAGCAGTACTTC. Its translation: CSVEGGDTYEQYF. This sequence joins TRBV29-1 and TRBJ2-7; D is unclear. This CDR3 spans 13 amino acids. Trimming shortened V by 1 base and J by 2 bases, and 9 bases separated the two germline ends. CDR1 and CDR2 from the germline V gene are SQVTM and ANQGSEA.